This T cell receptor (beta chain) comes out of a study of CD8+ T cells in alopecia areata. In alopecia areata patients, both lesional scalp punch biopsies and peripheral blood were collected. TCR sequencing used cDNA made by reverse transcription of extracted RNA. Assay used: immunoSEQ multiplex PCR; TCRdb lists only in-frame clones, some missing. The data contain 110,000 or so clones, about two fifths of them seen just once; the ten biggest clones take up 3% to 3.5%. V was pared by 5 bases and J by 2 bases, with 24 bases between. The CDR3 runs 18 residues. CDR1 and CDR2 (germline): SEHNR, FQNEAQ (reference sequence).

The sample consisted of CD4+ T cells sorted from blood. The gene calls are TRBV7-9 and TRBJ1-1; possibly TRBD1 for D (6 bases). This TCR derives from a human donor with alopecia areata. The CDR3 sequence: CASSAVYRRGGVNTEAFF. In nucleotides, the CDR3 is TGTGCCAGCAGCGCCGTCTACAGAAGAGGGGGGGTAAACACTGAAGCTTTCTTT.